This is a list of T cell receptor beta chains from one sample in a study of STAT5B mutations in CD4+ large granular lymphocyte leukemia. Method: immunoSEQ multiplex PCR; TCRdb's copy keeps in-frame clones and lacks some. Of 20,000 to 25,000 clones in the sample, 74% were seen once. Material: CD4+ T cells from blood buffy coats. The receptors shown here come from a human donor in good health. The CDR3 runs from the conserved cysteine through the conserved F or W. The D gene is left open where the match is weak. Rows may omit the clone size; those that give it use once, few, many or a size class.

v_gene: TRBV5-6; j_gene: TRBJ1-5; d_gene: .; abundance: .; CDR3nt: TGTGCCAGCAGCTTGAGGGGCAGCAATCAGCCCCAGCATTTT; CDR3aa: CASSLRGSNQPQHF
v_gene: TRBV5-1; j_gene: TRBJ2-2; d_gene: TRBD1; abundance: .; CDR3nt: TGCGCCAGCAGCTTGGATACAGGGGAAACCGGGGAGCTGTTTTTT; CDR3aa: CASSLDTGETGELFF
v_gene: TRBV5-1; j_gene: TRBJ1-1; d_gene: TRBD1; abundance: .; CDR3nt: TGCGCCAGCAGCTTAACCGGGACAGGAGACACTGAAGCTTTCTTT; CDR3aa: CASSLTGTGDTEAFF
v_gene: TRBV5-1; j_gene: TRBJ2-1; d_gene: .; abundance: .; CDR3nt: TGCGCCAGCAGCCTTATGAATGAGCAGTTCTTC; CDR3aa: CASSLMNEQFF
v_gene: TRBV4-1; j_gene: TRBJ1-1; d_gene: .; abundance: .; CDR3nt: TGCGCCAGCAGCCAAGATCGGGTAGGAGTGAACACTGAAGCTTTCTTT; CDR3aa: CASSQDRVGVNTEAFF
v_gene: TRBV5-5; j_gene: TRBJ2-6; d_gene: TRBD1; abundance: .; CDR3nt: TGTGCCAGCAGTCCGGGACAGATCTCTGGGGCCAACGTCCTGACTTTC; CDR3aa: CASSPGQISGANVLTF
v_gene: TRBV4-1; j_gene: TRBJ1-6; d_gene: .; abundance: .; CDR3nt: TGCGCCAGCAGCCAAGGGATAGGGGTAATAGTGAAGAATTCACCCCTCCACTTT; CDR3aa: CASSQGIGVIVKNSPLHF
v_gene: TRBV28; j_gene: TRBJ1-6; d_gene: .; abundance: .; CDR3nt: TGTGCCAGCAGTTCAGGGCAGGTTGGGAATTCACCCCTCCACTTT; CDR3aa: CASSSGQVGNSPLHF
v_gene: TRBV19; j_gene: TRBJ1-6; d_gene: .; abundance: few; CDR3nt: TGTGCCAGTGCGAATGCCCTCTCACCCCTCCACTTT; CDR3aa: CASANALSPLHF
v_gene: TRBV4-3; j_gene: TRBJ2-2; d_gene: .; abundance: .; CDR3nt: TGCGCCAGCAGCCAGGCAGCGAACGGGGAGCTGTTTTTT; CDR3aa: CASSQAANGELFF
v_gene: TRBV10-3; j_gene: TRBJ2-7; d_gene: TRBD1; abundance: .; CDR3nt: TGTGCCATCAGTGGACAGGGAAAATACGAGCAGTACTTC; CDR3aa: CAISGQGKYEQYF
v_gene: TRBV21-1; j_gene: TRBJ2-5; d_gene: .; abundance: .; CDR3nt: TGTGCCAGCAGCCCGCGGTGGGGATCATTCGGCCAAGAGACCCAGTACTTC; CDR3aa: CASSPRWGSFGQETQYF
v_gene: TRBV2; j_gene: TRBJ1-1; d_gene: .; abundance: .; CDR3nt: TGTGCCAGCGCGGGGATCTCGCGGACTGAAGCTTTCTTT; CDR3aa: CASAGISRTEAFF
v_gene: TRBV2; j_gene: TRBJ2-5; d_gene: TRBD2; abundance: .; CDR3nt: TGTGCCAGCAAAACTAGCGGGGAGACCCAGTACTTC; CDR3aa: CASKTSGETQYF
v_gene: TRBV30; j_gene: TRBJ2-2; d_gene: .; abundance: .; CDR3nt: TGTGCCTGGAGTAGCAGGGGAATGGGGGAGCTGTTTTTT; CDR3aa: CAWSSRGMGELFF
v_gene: TRBV9; j_gene: TRBJ2-1; d_gene: .; abundance: .; CDR3nt: TGTGCCAGCACTTTGGACAGCCAAAAGTACAATGAGCAGTTCTTC; CDR3aa: CASTLDSQKYNEQFF
v_gene: TRBV5-1; j_gene: TRBJ2-7; d_gene: .; abundance: .; CDR3nt: TGCGCCAGCAGCTTGGGGTTCAGGGCCGAGCAGTACTTC; CDR3aa: CASSLGFRAEQYF
v_gene: TRBV27; j_gene: TRBJ2-5; d_gene: .; abundance: .; CDR3nt: TGTGCCAGCCCCTTGGGGGATGGGCTAGCGTTGTACCAAGAGACCCAGTACTTC; CDR3aa: CASPLGDGLALYQETQYF
v_gene: TRBV11-2; j_gene: TRBJ2-6; d_gene: .; abundance: .; CDR3nt: TGTGCCAGCAGCCTCAGGGTATCTGGGGCCAACGTCCTGACTTTC; CDR3aa: CASSLRVSGANVLTF
v_gene: TRBV6-4; j_gene: TRBJ1-2; d_gene: TRBD1; abundance: .; CDR3nt: TGTGCCAGCAGTGACTCGGCCGACAGGGGGTCGCGTCACTATGGCTACACCTTC; CDR3aa: CASSDSADRGSRHYGYTF
v_gene: TRBV19; j_gene: TRBJ1-2; d_gene: .; abundance: once; CDR3nt: TGTGCCAGCTCCGTGCAGGCGGGGATGGGCTACACCTTC; CDR3aa: CASSVQAGMGYTF
v_gene: TRBV11-3; j_gene: TRBJ2-2; d_gene: TRBD2; abundance: .; CDR3nt: TGTGCCAGCAGCTCCCCAATGGCATTGGGGCGGGAGTATAGCACCGGGGAGCTGTTTTTT; CDR3aa: CASSSPMALGREYSTGELFF
v_gene: TRBV7-6; j_gene: TRBJ2-5; d_gene: .; abundance: .; CDR3nt: TGTGCCAGCAGCTTTACGGGCCAAGAGACCCAGTACTTC; CDR3aa: CASSFTGQETQYF
v_gene: TRBV7-9; j_gene: TRBJ2-6; d_gene: TRBD2; abundance: .; CDR3nt: TGTGCCAGCAGCTTAGTCTCGGGAGGAACTGGGGCCAACGTCCTGACTTTC; CDR3aa: CASSLVSGGTGANVLTF
v_gene: TRBV6-1; j_gene: TRBJ2-5; d_gene: .; abundance: .; CDR3nt: TGTGCCAGCCGAGGGCGGTGGGGCCAAGAGACCCAGTACTTC; CDR3aa: CASRGRWGQETQYF
v_gene: TRBV7-9; j_gene: TRBJ1-1; d_gene: TRBD1; abundance: .; CDR3nt: TGTGCCAGCAGCTCCGGACAGGGACTGAACACTGAAGCTTTCTTT; CDR3aa: CASSSGQGLNTEAFF
v_gene: TRBV28; j_gene: TRBJ2-2; d_gene: TRBD1; abundance: .; CDR3nt: TGTGCCAGCAGTTATCTAGGGACAGGGGGAGACACCGGGGAGCTGTTTTTT; CDR3aa: CASSYLGTGGDTGELFF
v_gene: TRBV19; j_gene: TRBJ1-6; d_gene: TRBD1; abundance: .; CDR3nt: TGTGCCAGTCGATCCGGGACAGCGGATTCACCCCTCCACTTT; CDR3aa: CASRSGTADSPLHF
v_gene: TRBV12-5; j_gene: TRBJ1-2; d_gene: .; abundance: few; CDR3nt: TGTGCTAGTGGGGGCCCAGCAAACTATGGCTACACCTTC; CDR3aa: CASGGPANYGYTF
v_gene: TRBV27; j_gene: TRBJ1-3; d_gene: TRBD1; abundance: .; CDR3nt: TGTGCCAGCAGTCCCGGGACAGGGTCCGCCGGAAACACCATATATTTT; CDR3aa: CASSPGTGSAGNTIYF
v_gene: TRBV5-1; j_gene: TRBJ2-5; d_gene: TRBD1; abundance: .; CDR3nt: TGCGCCAGCAGCGGGGGGACAGGGGGGTACCAAGAGACCCAGTACTTC; CDR3aa: CASSGGTGGYQETQYF
v_gene: TRBV5-1; j_gene: TRBJ2-1; d_gene: TRBD1; abundance: few; CDR3nt: TGCGCCAGCAGCTTGGTGAACAGGGGGACCGATGAGCAGTTCTTC; CDR3aa: CASSLVNRGTDEQFF
v_gene: TRBV28; j_gene: TRBJ1-4; d_gene: .; abundance: .; CDR3nt: TGTGCCAGCACCGATCGTAATGAAAAACTGTTTTTT; CDR3aa: CASTDRNEKLFF
v_gene: TRBV19; j_gene: TRBJ1-1; d_gene: TRBD1; abundance: .; CDR3nt: TGTGCCAGCACGGGACAGGGGAACACTGAAGCTTTCTTT; CDR3aa: CASTGQGNTEAFF
v_gene: TRBV10-3; j_gene: TRBJ2-2; d_gene: .; abundance: .; CDR3nt: TGTGCCATCAGTGGGACAGGGAGGGATACCGGGGAGCTGTTTTTT; CDR3aa: CAISGTGRDTGELFF
v_gene: TRBV5-1; j_gene: TRBJ2-5; d_gene: TRBD2; abundance: .; CDR3nt: TGCGCCAGCAGCTTGGGAAGCGGGGGGAGCCAAGAGACCCAGTACTTC; CDR3aa: CASSLGSGGSQETQYF
v_gene: TRBV5-1; j_gene: TRBJ2-3; d_gene: TRBD1; abundance: .; CDR3nt: TGCGCCAGCAGTTCTGCCCCGGGACAGGGGCGGTCAGATACGCAGTATTTT; CDR3aa: CASSSAPGQGRSDTQYF
v_gene: TRBV7-9; j_gene: TRBJ2-5; d_gene: .; abundance: few; CDR3nt: TGTGCCAGCAGCTTCTTACAAGAGACCCAGTACTTC; CDR3aa: CASSFLQETQYF
v_gene: TRBV15; j_gene: TRBJ2-2; d_gene: .; abundance: .; CDR3nt: TGTGCCACCAGCAGAGATCTATTTGGCGGGAATTTGAACACCGGGGAGCTGTTTTTT; CDR3aa: CATSRDLFGGNLNTGELFF
v_gene: TRBV7-6; j_gene: TRBJ2-2; d_gene: .; abundance: .; CDR3nt: TGTGCCAGCAGCTTAAGACCGAAATTTGGGGAGCTGTTTTTT; CDR3aa: CASSLRPKFGELFF
v_gene: TRBV6-1; j_gene: TRBJ1-5; d_gene: .; abundance: once; CDR3nt: TGTGCCAGCAGTGAACAACAGCGGGGCAATCAGCCCCAGCATTTT; CDR3aa: CASSEQQRGNQPQHF
v_gene: TRBV29-1; j_gene: TRBJ2-1; d_gene: TRBD2; abundance: .; CDR3nt: TGCAGCGTTTCTCCTAGCGGGATCAACGATGAGCAGTTCTTC; CDR3aa: CSVSPSGINDEQFF
v_gene: TRBV2; j_gene: TRBJ1-1; d_gene: .; abundance: few; CDR3nt: TGTGCCAGCAGTCGAGGGGTCTCTGAAGCTTTCTTT; CDR3aa: CASSRGVSEAFF
v_gene: TRBV6-5; j_gene: TRBJ1-6; d_gene: .; abundance: once; CDR3nt: TGTGCCAGCAGAAGGGAGGCTGGTTTGTCACCCCTCCACTTT; CDR3aa: CASRREAGLSPLHF
v_gene: TRBV10-3; j_gene: TRBJ2-2; d_gene: .; abundance: .; CDR3nt: TGTGCCATCAGTGAGTCGTGGGGTACCGGGGAGCTGTTTTTT; CDR3aa: CAISESWGTGELFF
v_gene: TRBV7-2; j_gene: TRBJ1-1; d_gene: .; abundance: few; CDR3nt: TGTGCCAGCAGCTTTCCCAGGGGAAACACTGAAGCTTTCTTT; CDR3aa: CASSFPRGNTEAFF
v_gene: TRBV28; j_gene: TRBJ1-3; d_gene: .; abundance: .; CDR3nt: TGTGCCAGCAGGGGTCGCCGCTCTGGAAACACCATATATTTT; CDR3aa: CASRGRRSGNTIYF